The sequence of this T cell receptor beta chain was determined in a study of blood T cell repertoires in COVID-19. Study overall: Acute-phase and convalescent COVID-19 samples originated in the United States, Italy and Spain. T cells, B-cell-depleted T cells, or PBMCs provided the cDNA or gDNA that served as material.

Under the authors' procedure: Counts of nucleated cells, estimated from reference gene primer amplification, were obtained. Only in-frame clones appear in the TCRdb table, and some are missing; sequencing was by immunoSEQ multiplex PCR. The V and J calls and clone size were taken over from that table, and D and trimming were inferred from the DNA. The sample shows a few hundred thousand clones, roughly 84% of them seen only once. The V and J ends lost 2 bases and 4 bases respectively, with 12 bases between them. Germline-derived CDR1 and CDR2 are SGHTA and FQGNSA. The CDR3 covers 14 residues. The V gene is TRBV7-2, the J gene TRBJ2-7, with D perhaps TRBD2 (5 bases). Sequencing was carried out using peripheral blood. The sequence was obtained from a young woman with acute or convalescent COVID-19. CDR3 coding DNA: TGTGCCAGCAGCTTATTGGAGGTTCGTTACGAGCAGTACTTC. This encodes CASSLLEVRYEQYF.